This TCR beta chain was sequenced for a study of cytomegalovirus exposure and HLA in healthy donors. Whole-study findings and limits: Trimming of TCR beta V- and J-genes showed a link, identified in a later analysis, to a missense DCLRE1C variant.

The ends were cut back, 7 bases at V and 0 bases at J, with 14 bases in the middle. Germline V lookup: CDR1 LNHDA, CDR2 SQIVND (reference sequence). The CDR3 is 15 residues long. In regard to this clone: Its antigen remains unknown.

Researchers ran the PCR with 60 Vbeta and 13 Jbeta primers. Here immunoSEQ multiplex PCR was the method, and the copy in TCRdb shows in-frame clones only, minus some. Of around 120,000 clones in the sample, around 79% were seen once. The chain combines TRBV19 with TRBJ2-3; tentatively, D is TRBD2 (6 bases). The sequence came from a woman in her thirties or forties in good health and CMV-seronegative. The sample taken for sequencing was PBMCs. CDR3 in DNA: TGTGCCAGTATGCGCCCGGGACTTAGCACAGATACGCAGTATTTT. This encodes CASMRPGLSTDTQYF.